The 18 T cell receptor beta chains given below trace back to one sample, sequenced in a study of T cell repertoires in cytomegalovirus infection. These receptors' targets are unknown. TCRdb itself ran the reads through MiXCR, one entry per CDR3 protein. The table has about 310,000 distinct CDR3 sequences, 20% to 30% seen once. Sequences were derived from cultured PBMCs, sampled from culture after CMV antigen stimulation. Source of these receptors: a human donor in good health (CMV status not recorded). Some clones in this sample may be carry-over from other donors' samples.

The chain couples TRBV29-1 to TRBJ2-1, with 8 bases that match TRBD2. The CDR3 consists of 15 residues. The V segment lost 6 bases and the J segment 3 bases; nucleotides outside the gene matches: 10. Germline-derived CDR1 and CDR2 are SQVTM and ANQGSEA. This CDR3 is CSVRTTSGLYNEQFF. The CDR3 nucleotides read TGCAGCGTCCGAACCACTAGCGGCCTCTACAATGAGCAGTTCTTC.

The V call is TRBV6-2 or TRBV6-3, the J call TRBJ2-5; D gene ambiguous. The V end was cut by 1 base, the J end by 5 bases, with 8 bases between. The length of the CDR3 is 13 residues. CDR1 and CDR2 (germline): MNHEY, SVGEGT. CDR3 nucleotide sequence: TGTGCCAGCAGTTACTTATCCGGGGAGACCCAGTACTTC. Residues: CASSYLSGETQYF.

Ten or more counts support this clonotype. The J gene is TRBJ1-1, the V gene TRBV19, with D perhaps TRBD1 (6 bases). The CDR3 consists of 14 residues. Germline V CDR1 and CDR2: LNHDA, SQIVND (reference sequence). V dropped 6 bases and J dropped 0 bases, with 11 bases sitting between them. CDR3 nucleotides: TGTGCCAGTAGGAGGGGGTGGATGAACACTGAAGCTTTCTTT. It translates to CASRRGWMNTEAFF.

The chain uses TRBV28 and TRBJ2-1, with 10 bases fitting TRBD2. The CDR3 extends over 16 amino acids. The germline CDR1 and CDR2 sequences are MDHEN and SYDVKM. V dropped 5 bases and J dropped 3; count of bases not matched to a gene: 7. Here the CDR3 DNA reads TGTGCCAGCAGTCCCATAGCGGGAGGCCGCTACAATGAGCAGTTCTTC. The encoded protein is CASSPIAGGRYNEQFF.

This rearrangement joins TRBV24-1 to TRBJ2-7; D is perhaps TRBD2 (5 bases). The V gene's germline CDR1 is KGHDR and CDR2 SFDVKD. V dropped 4 bases and J dropped 2 bases, with 14 bases sitting between them. The CDR3 totals 15 residues. This CDR3 reads CATSEPGMGTYEQYF. CDR3 DNA sequence: TGTGCCACCAGTGAGCCCGGGATGGGAACCTACGAGCAGTACTTC.

This chain connects TRBV7-3 to TRBJ2-3; 10 nucleotides match TRBD2. Germline V gives CDR1 SGHTA, CDR2 FQGTGA. There are 15 residues in the CDR3. V lost 5 bases to trimming and J lost 4 bases; unmatched junction nucleotides: 6. The CDR3 spells CASSTLAGQSDTQYF. In DNA, the CDR3 is TGTGCCAGCAGCACACTAGCGGGACAGTCAGATACGCAGTATTTT. The full variable domain, in which reference TRBV7-3 and TRBJ2-3 provide the parts outside the CDR3, is GAGVSQTPSNKVTEKGKYVELRCDPISGHTALYWYRQSLGQGPEFLIYFQGTGAADDSGLPNDRFFAVRPEGSVSTLKIQRTERGDSAVYLCASSTLAGQSDTQYFGPGTRLTVL.

This clonotype occurred a few times. The V and J genes are TRBV14 and TRBJ2-1; D is uncertain. V lost 3 bases and J lost 6, with 12 bases in between. The germline V gene encodes CDR1 SGHDN and CDR2 FVKESK. This CDR3 spans 14 amino acids. CDR3 nucleotides: TGTGCCAGCAGCCACTCTGGGAACCCCAATGAGCAGTTCTTC. Its protein is CASSHSGNPNEQFF.

The V gene is TRBV28, the J gene TRBJ1-2, with TRBD1 identical over 7 bases. There are 13 residues in the CDR3. Trimming removed 5 bases from V and 6 bases from J; junction bases left unmatched: 6. Germline CDR1 reads MDHEN; CDR2 reads SYDVKM. The CDR3 sequence: CASSTTGYHGYTF. CDR3 sequence (DNA): TGTGCCAGCAGTACGACAGGGTACCATGGCTACACCTTC.

The chain combines TRBV7-2 with TRBJ1-3; D perhaps matches TRBD1 (5 bases). V lost 4 bases and J 6 bases, leaving 13 bases between the germline ends. Germline assignment: CDR1 SGHTA and CDR2 FQGNSA. The CDR3 length is 14 residues. CDR3: CASSSWGDANTIYF. The CDR3 DNA reads as TGTGCCAGCAGCTCCTGGGGCGACGCAAACACCATATATTTT.

The chain carries TRBV7-2 and TRBJ1-1, with a weak D call TRBD1 (5 bases). Germline CDR1 SGHTA, CDR2 FQGNSA. With 1 base removed from V and 5 bases from J, the gap between germline ends came to 11 bases. There are 14 residues in the CDR3. This chain's CDR3 is CASSLGGLSTEAFF. Written as DNA, the CDR3 is TGTGCCAGCAGCTTAGGGGGCTTGAGTACTGAAGCTTTCTTT. Drawing the rest from reference TRBV7-2 and TRBJ1-1, the complete variable domain is GAGVSQSPSNKVTEKGKDVELRCDPISGHTALYWYRQSLGQGLEFLIYFQGNSAPDKSGLPSDRFSAERTGGSVSTLTIQRTQQEDSAVYLCASSLGGLSTEAFFGQGTRLTVV.

This clonotype was seen a handful of times. The V call is TRBV11-3, the J call TRBJ2-7; 14 positions match TRBD2. The CDR3 has 18 residues. CDR1 is SGHNT, CDR2 YENEEA, per germline. V dropped 5 bases and J dropped 0; count of bases not matched to a gene: 9. For the CDR3, the DNA is TGTGCCAGCAGCCGGGGGACTAGCGGGAGCTTTTTCTCCTACGAGCAGTACGTC. Protein: CASSRGTSGSFFSYEQYV.

About this clonotype itself: At one end the junction does not follow the germline gene, possibly because of a read error. The chain carries TRBV4-1 and TRBJ2-1; possible D gene TRBD2, 5 bases. The CDR3 loop spans 14 amino acids. CDR1 and CDR2 from the germline V gene are MGHRA and YSYEKL. As DNA, the CDR3 is TGTGCCAGCAGCCAAGCGACTACCTACAATGAGCAGTTCTTC. Translation: CASSQATTYNEQFF.

This clonotype was counted many times. CDR3 nucleotides: TGCGCCAGCAGTCAAAGGCCCCGGACTAGCGGGAGTCCTGTGTCCTACGAGCAGTACGTC. Translated: CASSQRPRTSGSPVSYEQYV. The chain couples TRBV23-1 to TRBJ2-7; TRBD2 matches at 13 bases. TRBV23-1 is marked as an open reading frame, function uncertain. V trimming: 2 bases; J trimming: 1 base; junction bases outside the gene matches: 14. This CDR3 spans 20 amino acids.

The rearrangement links TRBV6-6 to TRBJ2-7, with 8 bases aligning to TRBD2. The germline CDR1 and CDR2 sequences are MNHNY and SVGAGI (reference sequence). The length of the CDR3 is 14 residues. Germline trimming cut 3 bases from V and 2 bases from J; bases unmatched to any gene: 3. This CDR3 reads CASSYQLAAYEQYF. The CDR3 coding sequence is TGTGCCAGCAGTTATCAACTAGCGGCCTACGAGCAGTACTTC.

This clonotype was seen more than once but under ten times. The chain carries TRBV6-6 and TRBJ1-6; no definite D call. The germline V gene has CDR1 MNHNY and CDR2 SVGAGI (reference sequence). Trimming took 6 bases from V and 8 from J, leaving 14 bases between them. This CDR3 comprises 14 residues. The CDR3 here is CASRTQVLHSPLHF. CDR3 coding DNA: TGTGCCAGCAGAACCCAGGTTCTCCATTCACCCCTCCACTTT.

This clonotype was picked up a small number of times. This chain uses TRBV20-1 with TRBJ2-3; 10 bases match TRBD2. Trimming cost V 0 bases and J 6 bases; bases outside gene matches: 15. Germline CDR1 is DFQATT and CDR2 is SNEGSKA (reference sequence). This CDR3 is 18 amino acids long. The CDR3, as DNA: TGCAGTGCTAGAGATCTGCAGGGGGCTAGCGGGAGATCGGATACGCAGTATTTT. This encodes CSARDLQGASGRSDTQYF.

This clonotype was observed a handful of times. This rearrangement joins TRBV5-1 to TRBJ2-1; D is uncertain. Trimming took 1 base from V and 0 from J, leaving 5 bases between them. The CDR3 sequence is 14 residues long. Germline V gene sequence: CDR1 SGHRS, CDR2 YFSETQ. The CDR3 loop is CASSLRDSYNEQFF. CDR3 coding DNA: TGCGCCAGCAGCTTGAGGGACTCCTACAATGAGCAGTTCTTC. Combining the CDR3 with reference TRBV5-1 and TRBJ2-1 gives the whole variable domain KAGVTQTPRYLIKTRGQQVTLSCSPISGHRSVSWYQQTPGQGLQFLFEYFSETQRNKGNFPGRFSGRQFSNSRSEMNVSTLELGDSALYLCASSLRDSYNEQFFGPGTRLTVL.

The chain is built from TRBV11-1 and TRBJ1-2; possible D gene TRBD1, 5 bases. This CDR3 spans 14 amino acids. The V gene's germline CDR1 is SGHAT and CDR2 FQDESV (reference sequence). V was shortened by 5 bases and J by 3 bases, with 13 bases between the two germline ends. The CDR3 reads CASSARDRYYGYTF. CDR3 DNA: TGTGCCAGCAGCGCCAGGGACCGTTACTATGGCTACACCTTC.